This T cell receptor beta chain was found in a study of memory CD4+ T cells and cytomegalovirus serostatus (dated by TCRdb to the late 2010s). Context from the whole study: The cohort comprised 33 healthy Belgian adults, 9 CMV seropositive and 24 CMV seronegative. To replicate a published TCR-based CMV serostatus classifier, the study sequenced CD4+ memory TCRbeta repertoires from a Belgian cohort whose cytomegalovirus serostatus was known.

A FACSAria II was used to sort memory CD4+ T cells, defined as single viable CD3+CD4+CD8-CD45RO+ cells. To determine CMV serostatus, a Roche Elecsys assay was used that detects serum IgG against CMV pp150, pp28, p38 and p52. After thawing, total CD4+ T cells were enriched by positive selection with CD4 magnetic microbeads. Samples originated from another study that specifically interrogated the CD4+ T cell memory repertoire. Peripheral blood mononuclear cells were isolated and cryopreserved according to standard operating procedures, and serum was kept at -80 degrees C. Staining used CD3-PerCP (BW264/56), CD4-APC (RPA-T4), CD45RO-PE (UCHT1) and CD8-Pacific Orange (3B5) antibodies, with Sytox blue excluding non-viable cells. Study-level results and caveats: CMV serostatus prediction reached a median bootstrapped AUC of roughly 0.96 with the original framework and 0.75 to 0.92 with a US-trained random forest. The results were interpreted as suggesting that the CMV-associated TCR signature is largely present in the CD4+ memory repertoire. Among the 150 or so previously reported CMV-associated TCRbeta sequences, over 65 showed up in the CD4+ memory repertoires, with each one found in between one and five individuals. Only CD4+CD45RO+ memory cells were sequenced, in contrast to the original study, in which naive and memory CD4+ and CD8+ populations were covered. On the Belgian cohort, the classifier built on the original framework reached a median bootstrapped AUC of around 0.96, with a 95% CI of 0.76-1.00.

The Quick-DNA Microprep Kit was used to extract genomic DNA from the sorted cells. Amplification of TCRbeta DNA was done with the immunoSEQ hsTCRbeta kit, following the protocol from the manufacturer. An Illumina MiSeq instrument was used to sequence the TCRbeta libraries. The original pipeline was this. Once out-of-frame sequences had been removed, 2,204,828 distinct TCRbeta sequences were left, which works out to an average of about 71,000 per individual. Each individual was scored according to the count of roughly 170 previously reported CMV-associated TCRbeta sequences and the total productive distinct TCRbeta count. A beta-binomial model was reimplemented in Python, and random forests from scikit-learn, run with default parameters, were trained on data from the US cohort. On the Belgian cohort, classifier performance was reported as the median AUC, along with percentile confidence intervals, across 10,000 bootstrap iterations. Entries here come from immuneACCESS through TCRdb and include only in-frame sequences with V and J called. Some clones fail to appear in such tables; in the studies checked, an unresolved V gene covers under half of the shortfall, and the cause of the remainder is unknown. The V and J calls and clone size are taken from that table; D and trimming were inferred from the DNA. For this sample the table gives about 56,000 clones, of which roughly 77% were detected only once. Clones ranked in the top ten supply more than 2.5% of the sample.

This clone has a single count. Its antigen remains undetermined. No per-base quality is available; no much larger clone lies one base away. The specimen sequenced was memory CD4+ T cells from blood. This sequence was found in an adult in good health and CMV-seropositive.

CDR3 sequence: CATSRDLRDAGNTIYF. The bases read TGTGCCACCAGCAGAGATCTAAGGGACGCCGGAAACACCATATATTTT. The receptor chain draws on TRBV15 and TRBJ1-3; TRBD1 is possibly the D segment (5 matching bases). Cut back by 0 bases and 4 bases, the V and J ends lie 13 bases apart. Including the terminal cysteine and phenylalanine, the CDR3 comprises 16 residues. Here the CDR3 DNA is all that survives: 48 bases in frame from base 1. Per the germline V gene (reference sequence), LNHNV is the CDR1 and YYDKDF is the CDR2.